This T cell receptor (beta chain) was obtained from a study of T cells after yellow fever vaccination. Overall study findings and caveats: The presence of abundant clonotypes contaminating from the bulk population was possible in FACS-sorted repertoires.

Germline CDR1 reads SGHTA; CDR2 reads FQGNSA. The trim removed 5 bases at V and 10 bases at J, leaving 5 bases unmatched. This CDR3 is 12 amino acids long. This clonotype was recorded a few times. Its antigen is still unknown. Each CDR3 protein is one row after TCRdb ran MiXCR on the 5' RACE reads. Among approximately 510,000 distinct CDR3 sequences listed, 21% were seen once. The source is a man aged 18 to 29 who received the YFV17D yellow fever vaccine. The specimen was PBMCs, collected 21 days after the first yellow fever vaccination. The chain employs TRBV7-2 and TRBJ2-1; 7 bases fit TRBD2. The CDR3 protein is CASSRSTSEQFF. The CDR3 DNA reads TGTGCCAGCAGCCGCTCGACTAGCGAGCAGTTCTTC.